The 14 T cell receptor beta chains below were found in one sample sequenced in a study of blood T cell repertoires in COVID-19. Clones were sequenced by immunoSEQ multiplex PCR, and TCRdb holds only the in-frame ones, with some missing. The sample contains 270,000 or so clones, 85% to 90% of which appear only once. The specimen was peripheral blood. These receptor sequences come from a woman in her 30s with COVID-19, enrolled during active disease.

The chain uses TRBV6-5 and TRBJ2-5; a weak D match, TRBD2 (5 bases). The germline V gene has CDR1 MNHEY and CDR2 SVGAGI. The CDR3 contains 13 residues. V was shortened by 8 bases and J by 5 bases, with 15 bases between the two germline ends. CDR3 sequence reads: CASLSPPGETQYF. CDR3 DNA: TGTGCCAGCCTAAGCCCCCCGGGGGAGACCCAGTACTTC.

V usage is TRBV7-2 and J usage is TRBJ1-1; D may be TRBD1 (5 bases). The V gene lost 5 bases and the J gene lost 0 bases, with 13 bases spanning the gap. The CDR3 consists of 15 residues. Per germline, CDR1 SGHTA and CDR2 FQGNSA. CDR3 DNA: TGTGCCAGCAGCGTTCAGTCAGGGTTGAACACTGAAGCTTTCTTT. Its translation: CASSVQSGLNTEAFF.

V and J are TRBV11-2 and TRBJ2-5; TRBD2 aligns across 7 bases. The CDR3 sequence is 14 residues long. Germline V gene sequence: CDR1 SGHAT, CDR2 FQNNGV. Trimming removed 5 bases from V and 4 bases from J; junction bases left unmatched: 7. In DNA form, the CDR3 reads TGTGCCAGCAGCCCCCGACTAGCTGGAGAGACCCAGTACTTC. The encoded protein is CASSPRLAGETQYF.

This chain uses TRBV5-1 with TRBJ2-4, with TRBD2 identical over 7 bases. CDR1 and CDR2 from the germline V gene are SGHRS and YFSETQ. V lost 4 bases and J lost 7; bases outside the gene matches: 8. This CDR3 is 14 amino acids long. The CDR3 loop is CASSPGEGLNIQYF. In DNA form, the CDR3 reads TGCGCCAGCAGCCCGGGGGAGGGGTTGAACATTCAGTACTTC.

The rearrangement uses TRBV5-4 and TRBJ2-3, with 8 bases lining up with TRBD2. The V segment lost 0 bases and the J segment 4 bases; nucleotides outside the gene matches: 16. Germline V CDR1 and CDR2: SGHNT, YYREEE (reference sequence). The CDR3 length is 19 residues. The CDR3 loop reads CASSLARVVARGVADTQYF. CDR3 sequence (DNA): TGTGCCAGCAGCTTGGCCAGGGTAGTGGCGCGGGGGGTTGCAGATACGCAGTATTTT.

V gene TRBV18 combines with J gene TRBJ2-7; 12 bases map to TRBD2. Per germline, CDR1 KGHSH and CDR2 LQKENI. The CDR3 is 18 residues long. V shed 1 base and J 0 bases; nucleotides not matched to a gene: 7. The CDR3 protein is CASSPLSSGGVNSYEQYF. The CDR3 DNA sequence: TGTGCCAGCTCACCACTCTCTAGCGGGGGGGTGAACTCCTACGAGCAGTACTTC.

The chain joins TRBV29-1 to TRBJ1-1; 8 bases are a match to TRBD1. The V segment lost 7 bases and the J segment 6 bases; nucleotides outside the gene matches: 4. Per the germline V gene, CDR1 is SQVTM and CDR2 is ANQGSEA. The CDR3 is made up of 11 amino acids. The CDR3 DNA sequence: TGCAGCGCCCCGGACAGGGCTGAAGCTTTCTTT. Amino acids: CSAPDRAEAFF.

V is TRBV2 and J is TRBJ2-1; the D gene is possibly TRBD2 (7 bases). The CDR3 contains 17 residues. The V end lost 2 bases, the J end lost 7 bases, and 21 bases lay between the germline ends. Germline CDR1 is SNHLY and CDR2 is FYNNEI. The CDR3 spells CASSENLGGGPLNEQFF. CDR3 DNA sequence: TGTGCCAGCAGTGAAAATCTAGGGGGGGGGCCTCTTAATGAGCAGTTCTTC.

The rearrangement links TRBV4-1 to TRBJ2-2; tentatively, D is TRBD2 (6 bases). This CDR3 is built from 16 residues. Germline CDR1 reads MGHRA; CDR2 reads YSYEKL. V was shortened by 0 bases and J by 6 bases, with 14 bases between the two germline ends. CDR3 DNA: TGCGCCAGCAGCCAAGATTGGAGGGCTGGTGCCGGGGAGCTGTTTTTT. This codes for CASSQDWRAGAGELFF.

The chain has TRBV15 and TRBJ1-2, with 8 positions matching TRBD1. The V gene's germline CDR1 is LNHNV and CDR2 YYDKDF (reference sequence). J lost 4 bases, V lost 0 bases, and 7 bases had no gene match. CDR3 size: 16 residues. The CDR3 DNA reads as TGTGCCACCAGCAGAGATAGGTACAGGGGGACCTATGGCTACACCTTC. Its protein product is CATSRDRYRGTYGYTF.

The V and J genes are TRBV7-9 and TRBJ2-7; 10 bases align to TRBD1. The V segment lost 5 bases and the J segment 3 bases; nucleotides outside the gene matches: 4. This CDR3 contains 14 residues. From germline, CDR1 is SEHNR and CDR2 FQNEAQ (reference sequence). The CDR3 DNA is TGTGCCAGCAGCCCGACAGGGGGCGGCTACGAGCAGTACTTC. Its protein product is CASSPTGGGYEQYF.

This chain joins TRBV2 and TRBJ2-5, with 7 bases matching TRBD1. With V trimmed by 9 bases and J by 2 bases, 9 bases remained unmatched. Germline V gene data show CDR1 as SNHLY and CDR2 as FYNNEI. There are 14 residues in the CDR3. The CDR3 nucleotides read TGTGCCAGTAATACCGGACAGGCTCAAGAGACCCAGTACTTC. Amino acid sequence: CASNTGQAQETQYF.

V is TRBV7-9 and J is TRBJ1-1; 7 bases are a match to TRBD1. J gave up 7 bases and V 1 base, and 6 bases lay outside the gene matches. The V gene's germline CDR1 is SEHNR and CDR2 FQNEAQ (reference sequence). The CDR3 has 14 amino acids. CDR3 bases: TGTGCCAGCAGCTTAGTCAATGCAGGGGGTGAAGCTTTCTTT. Its translation is CASSLVNAGGEAFF.

The chain combines TRBV28 with TRBJ1-5; D may be TRBD1 (5 bases). The length of the CDR3 is 12 residues. Germline-derived CDR1 and CDR2 are MDHEN and SYDVKM. V lost 1 base and J lost 11, with 9 bases in between. CDR3 sequence (DNA): TGTGCCAGCAGTTTATATGGGGCGGCCCAGCATTTT. This encodes CASSLYGAAQHF.